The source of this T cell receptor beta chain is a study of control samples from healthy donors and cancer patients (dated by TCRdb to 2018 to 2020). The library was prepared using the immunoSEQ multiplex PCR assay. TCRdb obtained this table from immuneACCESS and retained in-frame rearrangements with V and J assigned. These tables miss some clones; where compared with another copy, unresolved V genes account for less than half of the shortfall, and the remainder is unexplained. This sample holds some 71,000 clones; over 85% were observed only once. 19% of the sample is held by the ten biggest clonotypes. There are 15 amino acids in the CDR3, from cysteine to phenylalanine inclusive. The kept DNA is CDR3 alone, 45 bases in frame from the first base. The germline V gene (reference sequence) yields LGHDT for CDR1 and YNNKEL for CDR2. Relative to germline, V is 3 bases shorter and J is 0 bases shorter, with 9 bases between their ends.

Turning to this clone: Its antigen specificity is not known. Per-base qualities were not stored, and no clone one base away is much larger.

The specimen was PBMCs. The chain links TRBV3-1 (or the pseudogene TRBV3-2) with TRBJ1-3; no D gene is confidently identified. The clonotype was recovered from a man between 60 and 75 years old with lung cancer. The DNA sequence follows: TGTGCCAGCAGCCAGTACGGCTACTCTGGAAACACCATATATTTT. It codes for CASSQYGYSGNTIYF.